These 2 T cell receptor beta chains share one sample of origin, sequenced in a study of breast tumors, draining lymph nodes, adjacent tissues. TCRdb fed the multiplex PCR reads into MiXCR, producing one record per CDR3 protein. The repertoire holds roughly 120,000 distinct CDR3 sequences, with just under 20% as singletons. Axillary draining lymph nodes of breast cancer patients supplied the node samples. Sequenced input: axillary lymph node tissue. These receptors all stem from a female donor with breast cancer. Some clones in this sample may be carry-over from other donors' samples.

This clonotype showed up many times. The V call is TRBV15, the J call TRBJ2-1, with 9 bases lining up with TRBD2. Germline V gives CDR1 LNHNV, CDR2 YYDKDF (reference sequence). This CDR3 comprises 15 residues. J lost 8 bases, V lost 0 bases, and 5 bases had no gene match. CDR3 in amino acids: CATSREELAGYEQFF. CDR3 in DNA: TGTGCCACCAGCAGAGAGGAACTAGCGGGCTATGAGCAGTTCTTC.

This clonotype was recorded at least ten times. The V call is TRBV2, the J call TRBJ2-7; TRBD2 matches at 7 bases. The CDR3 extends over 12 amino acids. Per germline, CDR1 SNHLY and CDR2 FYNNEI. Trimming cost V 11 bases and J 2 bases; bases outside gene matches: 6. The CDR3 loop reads CAGGGVAYEQYF. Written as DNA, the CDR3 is TGTGCCGGGGGGGGAGTCGCCTACGAGCAGTACTTC. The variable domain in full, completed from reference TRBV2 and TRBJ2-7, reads EPEVTQTPSHQVTQMGQEVILRCVPISNHLYFYWYRQILGQKVEFLVSFYNNEISEKSEIFDDQFSVERPDGSNFTLKIRSTKLEDSAMYFCAGGGVAYEQYFGPGTRLTVT.